These 21 T cell receptor beta chains were sequenced from one sample in a study of T cell repertoires in cytomegalovirus infection. The antigens for these receptors are not known. One entry per CDR3 protein, called by TCRdb with MiXCR from the reads. The sample yields 86,000 or so distinct CDR3 sequences, approximately 24% seen once. The input for sequencing was CD8+ T cells from cultured PBMCs, taken from culture after CMV antigen stimulation. The source of these receptors is a human donor in good health (CMV status not recorded). Some clones in this sample may be carry-over from other donors' samples.

The sample holds many counts of this clonotype. V usage is TRBV7-8 and J usage is TRBJ2-7; 7 nucleotides line up with TRBD1. The CDR3 contains 16 residues. In germline, CDR1 is SGHVS, CDR2 FQNEAQ. The trim removed 4 bases at V and 0 bases at J, leaving 9 bases unmatched. The CDR3 nucleotides are TGTGCCAGCAGCTCTTCGCCCGGGGACAGCTCCTACGAGCAGTACTTC. Amino acids: CASSSSPGDSSYEQYF.

The sample holds many counts of this clonotype. The gene calls are TRBV24-1 and TRBJ2-1; 7 bases are a match to TRBD2. The germline V gene encodes CDR1 KGHDR and CDR2 SFDVKD. Unmatched junction bases numbered 22, after V lost 0 bases and J lost 15 bases. The CDR3 covers 18 residues. The CDR3 bases are TGTGCCACCAGTGATTTGCTAAAACTTGGTCTAGCGGCCCCTAAACCGTTCTTC. It codes for CATSDLLKLGLAAPKPFF.

This clonotype was counted only a few times. J is TRBJ2-7 and V is TRBV12-3 or TRBV12-4; D perhaps matches TRBD2 (6 bases). The CDR3 runs to 14 residues. V lost 6 bases and J 3 bases, leaving 15 bases between the germline ends. The CDR3 nucleotides read TGTGCCAGCAGCCCCCGGGACTGGAACTACGAGCAGTACTTC. Amino acid sequence: CASSPRDWNYEQYF.

The sample holds a few counts of this clonotype. The gene calls are TRBV11-2 and TRBJ1-5; tentatively, D is TRBD1 (6 bases). Looked up from germline, CDR1 is SGHAT and CDR2 is FQNNGV. The CDR3 totals 13 residues. Trimming left V 5 bases short and J 7 bases short, with 12 bases between. The CDR3 loop reads CASSLNRVQPQHF. CDR3 bases: TGTGCCAGCAGCCTAAACAGGGTCCAGCCCCAGCATTTT.

This clonotype has ten or more counts. In DNA form, the CDR3 reads TGCGCCAGCAGCCAAGGTGGGGGGCAAGAGACCCAGTACTTC. It specifies CASSQGGGQETQYF. The V and J genes are TRBV4-3 and TRBJ2-5, with a possible D match to TRBD2 (6 bases). Looked up from germline, CDR1 is LGHNA and CDR2 is YSLEER. V gave up 1 base and J gave up 2 bases, with 8 bases separating them. This CDR3 has 14 residues.

The gene calls are TRBV6-8 and TRBJ1-1; D gene uncertain. V was cut by 2 bases and J by 6 bases, with 10 bases left in between. Germline CDR1 MNHGY, CDR2 SAAAGT. CDR3 length equals 13 residues. The CDR3 protein is CASSYGEGSEAFF. The DNA of the CDR3 is TGTGCCAGCAGTTACGGAGAGGGTTCTGAAGCTTTCTTT.

This chain links TRBV29-1 with TRBJ1-1; D is perhaps TRBD1 (5 bases). Looked up from germline, CDR1 is SQVTM and CDR2 is ANQGSEA. Trimming removed 5 bases from V and 8 bases from J, with 12 bases in between. The length of the CDR3 is 11 residues. The DNA of the CDR3 is TGCAGCGTTTTAGGGGCCCCCGAAGCTTTCTTT. This codes for CSVLGAPEAFF.

This clonotype was detected only once. This rearrangement joins TRBV9 to TRBJ2-7; D gene ambiguous. The CDR3 consists of 12 residues. Trimming stripped 4 bases from V and 7 bases from J, with 12 bases between. Germline loops: CDR1 SGDLS, CDR2 YYNGEE. CDR3 region: CASSLSTSEQYF. For the CDR3, the DNA is TGTGCCAGCAGCCTATCCACCTCGGAGCAGTACTTC.

There are a few counts of this clonotype. The chain links TRBV19 to TRBJ1-2; a weak D match, TRBD1 (6 bases). This CDR3 is built from 16 residues. Trimming shortened V by 5 bases and J by 0 bases, and 16 bases separated the two germline ends. Per germline, CDR1 LNHDA and CDR2 SQIVND (reference sequence). CDR3 residues: CASSGRGGQTNYGYTF. The CDR3 DNA reads as TGTGCCAGTAGTGGGCGGGGGGGGCAGACTAACTATGGCTACACCTTC.

The V and J genes are TRBV12-5 and TRBJ2-4; the D gene could be TRBD1 or TRBD2 (5 bases each). Germline V gene lookup returns CDR1 LGHNT and CDR2 FRNRAP. The V end lost 7 bases, the J end lost 0 bases, and 13 bases lay between the germline ends. The CDR3 has 15 amino acids. The CDR3 nucleotides are TGTGCTAGTGCTACCCTGGGGGAAGCCAAAAACATTCAGTACTTC. Its protein is CASATLGEAKNIQYF.

This clonotype has more than one count but fewer than ten. V gene TRBV12-3 or TRBV12-4 combines with J gene TRBJ2-5, with D possibly TRBD1 on 6 matching bases. With 5 bases removed from V and 5 bases from J, the gap between germline ends came to 15 bases. This CDR3 contains 14 residues. The CDR3 here is CASSAGDRPETQYF. Here the CDR3 DNA reads TGTGCCAGCAGTGCAGGGGACCGCCCGGAGACCCAGTACTTC.

This clonotype was detected many times. This chain joins TRBV12-3 or TRBV12-4 and TRBJ2-7, with 9 bases identical to TRBD1. This CDR3 spans 16 amino acids. V was pared by 3 bases and J by 5 bases, with 11 bases of the junction left unmatched. The CDR3 region has the DNA TGTGCCAGCAGTTTCCCTCTCGACAGGGGGTTACACGAGCAGTACTTC. Amino acids: CASSFPLDRGLHEQYF.

This chain joins TRBV7-6 and TRBJ2-5; 9 positions agree with TRBD1. The V gene end was trimmed by 3 bases and the J gene end by 5 bases; junction bases not matched to a gene: 4. The CDR3 is made up of 14 amino acids. Germline V CDR1 and CDR2: SGHVS, FNYEAQ. DNA of the CDR3: TGTGCCAGCAGCTTTGGGACAGGGCGGGAGACCCAGTACTTC. Translated, it gives CASSFGTGRETQYF.

This chain joins TRBV12-3 or TRBV12-4 and TRBJ2-7, with a tentative D call TRBD2 (7 bases). V was cut by 6 bases and J by 2 bases, with 11 bases left in between. There are 13 residues in the CDR3. The CDR3 region has the DNA TGTGCCAGCAGCCGGGGGGCCACCTACGAGCAGTACTTC. Residues: CASSRGATYEQYF.

This clonotype was seen many times. The rearrangement uses TRBV7-9 and TRBJ2-5; D is unclear. Per germline, CDR1 SEHNR and CDR2 FQNEAQ (reference sequence). There are 12 residues in the CDR3. V dropped 4 bases and J dropped 5 bases, with 8 bases sitting between them. The CDR3 nucleotides read TGTGCCAGCAGCTACGGATTGGAGACCCAGTACTTC. Residues: CASSYGLETQYF.

The table lists this clonotype with many counts. CDR3 DNA: TGTGCCAGCAACGCGGGTCCAGGATTCTCTGGAAACACCATATATTTT. Translating gives CASNAGPGFSGNTIYF. The V call is TRBV2, the J call TRBJ1-3; D ambiguous. Per germline, CDR1 SNHLY and CDR2 FYNNEI. Trimming took 7 bases from V and 0 from J, leaving 16 bases between them. This CDR3 region has 16 residues.

This clonotype appeared a few times. The chain links TRBV2 to TRBJ1-2; D gene unclear. V dropped 1 base and J dropped 4 bases, with 13 bases sitting between them. In germline, CDR1 is SNHLY, CDR2 FYNNEI. The CDR3 is 15 residues long. As DNA, the CDR3 is TGTGCCAGCAGTGAAGGGGTGGAAGCCTTCTATGGCTACACCTTC. Protein: CASSEGVEAFYGYTF. The entire variable domain, with the rest obtained from reference TRBV2 and TRBJ1-2, is as follows: EPEVTQTPSHQVTQMGQEVILRCVPISNHLYFYWYRQILGQKVEFLVSFYNNEISEKSEIFDDQFSVERPDGSNFTLKIRSTKLEDSAMYFCASSEGVEAFYGYTFGSGTRLTVV.

This clonotype was recorded many times. The genes are TRBV7-8 and TRBJ2-1; 10 nucleotides match TRBD1. The V and J ends lost 1 base and 5 bases, in that order; junction bases with no gene match: 8. CDR1 is SGHVS, CDR2 FQNEAQ, per germline. CDR3 length: 17 amino acids. The CDR3, as DNA: TGTGCCAGCAGCTTAGATGACAGGGGGCGGCTAGACAATGAGCAGTTCTTC. As protein: CASSLDDRGRLDNEQFF. Variable domain in full (rest from reference TRBV7-8 and TRBJ2-1): GAGVSQSPRYKVAKRGQDVALRCDPISGHVSLFWYQQALGQGPEFLTYFQNEAQLDKSGLPSDRFFAERPEGSVSTLKIQRTQQEDSAVYLCASSLDDRGRLDNEQFFGPGTRLTVL.

V usage is TRBV30 and J usage is TRBJ1-2; D is unclear. The V and J ends lost 0 bases and 6 bases respectively, with 8 bases between them. CDR1 is GTSNPN, CDR2 SVGIG, per germline (reference sequence). The CDR3 runs to 12 residues. The CDR3 DNA follows: TGTGCCTGGAGTGTACGGTCAGATGGCTACACCTTC. Encoded protein: CAWSVRSDGYTF.

Ten or more counts support this clonotype. The chain joins TRBV6-2 or TRBV6-3 to TRBJ2-1; 11 nucleotides agree with TRBD2. Trimming removed 2 bases from V and 8 bases from J; junction bases left unmatched: 8. The CDR3 length is 16 residues. The germline gives CDR1 MNHEY, CDR2 SVGEGT. This CDR3 is CASSYKGLAGGDEQFF. CDR3 sequence (DNA): TGTGCCAGCAGTTACAAAGGGCTAGCGGGAGGTGATGAGCAGTTCTTC.

The CDR3 reads CASSDYRYEQYF. CDR3 nucleotide sequence: TGTGCCAGCAGTGACTACCGGTACGAGCAGTACTTC. The chain carries TRBV6-1 and TRBJ2-7; no clear D. Germline V CDR1 and CDR2: MNHNS, SASEGT. Trimming removed 3 bases at V and 4 bases at J, with 7 bases between. The CDR3 has 12 amino acids.